This T cell receptor (beta chain) is drawn from a study of cytomegalovirus exposure and HLA in healthy donors. Study-wide background: Early on, a data release was issued that held roughly 80 million unique TCRs from HLA-typed donors.

Overall study findings and caveats: Researchers reported in a later analysis that common viral pathogens appeared linked to several top clusters. Judged likely to be a sequencing artifact was a cluster of highly shared sequence variants.

Of note for this clone: Its target is not known.

The PCR employed 60 Vbeta primers together with 13 Jbeta primers. The protocol was immunoSEQ multiplex PCR, while the TCRdb copy is restricted to in-frame clones and leaves out a portion. The sample has about 200,000 clones, around 86% seen once. The germline V gene encodes CDR1 MDHEN and CDR2 SYDVKM. V gave up 7 bases and J gave up 3 bases, with 19 bases separating them. The CDR3 totals 15 residues. The gene calls are TRBV28 and TRBJ2-7, with a weak D call TRBD2 (5 bases). Sequenced sample: PBMCs. The source is a woman in her thirties or forties in good health and CMV-seronegative. Here the CDR3 reads CASKLGGWASYEQYF. The CDR3 nucleotides read TGTGCCAGCAAACTTGGCGGGTGGGCGAGCTACGAGCAGTACTTC.